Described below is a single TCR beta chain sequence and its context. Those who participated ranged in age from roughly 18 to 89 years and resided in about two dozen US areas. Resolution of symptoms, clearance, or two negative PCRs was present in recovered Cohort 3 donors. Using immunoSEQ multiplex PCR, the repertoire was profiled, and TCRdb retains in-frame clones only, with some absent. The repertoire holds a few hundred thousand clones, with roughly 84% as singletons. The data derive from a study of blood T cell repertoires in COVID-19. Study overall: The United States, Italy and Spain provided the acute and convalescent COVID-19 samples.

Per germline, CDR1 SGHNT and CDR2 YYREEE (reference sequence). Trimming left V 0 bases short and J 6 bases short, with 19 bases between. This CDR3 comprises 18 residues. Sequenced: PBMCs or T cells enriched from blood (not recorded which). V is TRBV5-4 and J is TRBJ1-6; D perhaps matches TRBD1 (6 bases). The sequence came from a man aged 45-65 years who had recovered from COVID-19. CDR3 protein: CASSLVLNRASGNSPLHF. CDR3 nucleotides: TGTGCCAGCAGCTTGGTATTGAACAGGGCGAGCGGTAATTCACCCCTCCACTTT. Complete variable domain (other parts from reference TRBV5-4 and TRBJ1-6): ETGVTQSPTHLIKTRGQQVTLRCSSQSGHNTVSWYQQALGQGPQFIFQYYREEENGRGNFPPRFSGLQFPNYSSELNVNALELDDSALYLCASSLVLNRASGNSPLHFGNGTRLTVT.